The clone carrying this T cell receptor beta chain was seen once. Its antigen is undetermined. This entry is derived from a study of cytomegalovirus exposure and HLA in healthy donors. Overall study results and limits: One later analysis, an examination of the 120 or so validation repertoires, found that first-cohort TCR clusters tended to co-occur in them. Per published reports, the classifier diagnosed cytomegalovirus status with high specificity and sensitivity.

Assay: immunoSEQ multiplex PCR; the TCRdb copy retains only in-frame clones and omits some. The table has around 63,000 clones, 90% to 97% seen once. V shed 8 bases and J shed 6 bases, with 13 bases lying between them. From germline, CDR1 is MGHDK and CDR2 SYGVNS. This CDR3 contains 13 residues. The sample comprised PBMCs. V usage is TRBV25-1 and J usage is TRBJ2-2; weak D call: TRBD1 (6 bases). This clonotype originated in a woman younger than 35 in good health and CMV-seronegative. The CDR3 DNA sequence: TGTGCCAGCCATGTGGGGGCGGCCGGGGAGCTGTTTTTT. This translates into CASHVGAAGELFF.